The 32 T cell receptor beta chains presented below share a single source sample, sequenced in a study of regulatory T cells in long-lasting Graves disease. CDR3-region Arm-PCR and iRepertoire HTBI primers produced the TCR beta libraries. Each CDR3 protein gets one entry after TCRdb re-called the multiplex PCR reads with MiXCR. The sample consists of more than 300,000 distinct CDR3 sequences, approximately 23% of them appearing once. Time point given: persistent/refractory GD, antithyroid drugs over 5 years with positive TRAb. Preparation of the TCR library used RNA extracted from PBMCs. Sequencing was performed on peripheral blood mononuclear cells (PBMCs), taken when the disease was refractory, from a patient treated with antithyroid drugs. The receptors stem from a woman between 40 and 50 years old with Graves disease.

This clonotype occurred a few times. This chain uses TRBV15 with TRBJ2-2; 8 positions match TRBD1. The CDR3 is 15 residues long. The V segment lost 4 bases and the J segment 5 bases; nucleotides outside the gene matches: 6. Per germline, CDR1 LNHNV and CDR2 YYDKDF (reference sequence). The CDR3 loop is CATSTGGEGTGELFF. CDR3 in DNA: TGTGCCACCAGCACAGGGGGCGAAGGTACCGGGGAGCTGTTTTTT.

At least ten counts were recorded for this clonotype. V usage is TRBV2 and J usage is TRBJ1-5; perhaps TRBD1 as D (5 bases). The CDR3 runs 14 residues. Deletions cut 11 bases from V and 6 bases from J, with 20 bases between. Germline V CDR1 and CDR2: SNHLY, FYNNEI. CDR3 DNA: TGTGCCTGGGGGGATCAAAGAGCTAGTCAGCCCCAGCATTTT. Protein sequence: CAWGDQRASQPQHF.

In its sample, this clonotype was seen many times. CDR3 loop: CASSNRWGLNEKLFF. Here the CDR3 DNA reads TGTGCCAGCAGCAACAGGTGGGGGTTGAATGAAAAACTGTTTTTT. The V and J genes are TRBV28 and TRBJ1-4; a weak D match, TRBD1 (5 bases). CDR1 MDHEN and CDR2 SYDVKM come from the germline V gene. The length of the CDR3 is 15 residues. The V gene lost 6 bases and the J gene lost 5 bases, with 16 bases spanning the gap.

The V gene is TRBV7-8, the J gene TRBJ2-5, with 7 positions matching TRBD1. The CDR3 is made up of 16 amino acids. V shed 1 base and J 7 bases; nucleotides not matched to a gene: 12. Germline V gives CDR1 SGHVS, CDR2 FQNEAQ. CDR3 amino acids: CASSLVRGSFSGTQYF. CDR3 nucleotides: TGTGCCAGCAGCTTAGTCAGGGGGTCTTTTTCGGGGACCCAGTACTTC.

This clonotype was seen many times. The V call is TRBV5-1, the J call TRBJ1-1, with D possibly TRBD1 on 6 matching bases. The CDR3 is made up of 16 amino acids. CDR1 SGHRS and CDR2 YFSETQ come from the germline V gene. Deletions cut 0 bases from V and 0 bases from J, with 12 bases between. The CDR3 region is CASSLDGGPMNTEAFF. The CDR3 DNA is TGCGCCAGCAGCTTGGATGGGGGGCCCATGAACACTGAAGCTTTCTTT. The complete variable domain, with remaining parts taken from reference TRBV5-1 and TRBJ1-1, reads KAGVTQTPRYLIKTRGQQVTLSCSPISGHRSVSWYQQTPGQGLQFLFEYFSETQRNKGNFPGRFSGRQFSNSRSEMNVSTLELGDSALYLCASSLDGGPMNTEAFFGQGTRLTVV.

This clonotype has ten or more counts. The chain joins TRBV15 to TRBJ1-1; D remains unclear. Germline V lookup: CDR1 LNHNV, CDR2 YYDKDF (reference sequence). The V and J ends lost 6 bases and 7 bases respectively, with 18 bases between them. This CDR3 is 14 amino acids long. CDR3 in DNA: TGTGCCACCAGACTACCGTTGGAGGGAAGTGAAGCTTTCTTT. Encoded protein: CATRLPLEGSEAFF.

On this clonotype itself: The junction departs from the called germline gene at one end, perhaps through a read error. This rearrangement joins TRBV19 to TRBJ1-5; D is undetermined. Germline V gene data show CDR1 as LNHDA and CDR2 as SQIVND (reference sequence). The CDR3 totals 15 residues. The DNA of the CDR3 is TGTGCCGGTAGTATAGTCAAGGACCCTAATCAGCCCCAGCATTTT. This sequence encodes CAGSIVKDPNQPQHF.

This clonotype was counted between two and nine times. The genes are TRBV13 and TRBJ2-2, with 9 bases aligning to TRBD2. CDR3 length: 15 residues. Germline assignment: CDR1 PRHDT and CDR2 FYEKMQ (reference sequence). Unmatched junction bases numbered 7, after V lost 5 bases and J lost 6 bases. Written as DNA, the CDR3 is TGTGCCAGCAGCGTTAGCGGGAGTATCGCCGGGGAGCTGTTTTTT. This encodes CASSVSGSIAGELFF.

This clonotype was picked up many times. The CDR3 nucleotides read TGTGCCACCAGCAGAGTATCGGGGCAAGGAGAGCAGTACTTC. It encodes CATSRVSGQGEQYF. The chain links TRBV15 to TRBJ2-7; D may correspond to TRBD1 or TRBD2 (5 bases each). The germline V gene has CDR1 LNHNV and CDR2 YYDKDF (reference sequence). Deletions cut 1 base from V and 7 bases from J, with 14 bases between. This CDR3 has 14 amino acids.

In its sample, this clonotype was seen many times. The chain has TRBV6-1 and TRBJ1-5; D may be TRBD1 (5 bases). Trimming removed 4 bases from V and 0 bases from J, with 13 bases in between. CDR1 and CDR2 (germline): MNHNS, SASEGT. The CDR3 covers 16 residues. The CDR3 here is CASSVKGLPSNQPQHF. Written as DNA, the CDR3 is TGTGCCAGCAGTGTGAAGGGGTTACCTAGCAATCAGCCCCAGCATTTT.

This clonotype was seen more than once but under ten times. The genes are TRBV14 and TRBJ1-5, with 9 nucleotides matching TRBD1. The germline gives CDR1 SGHDN, CDR2 FVKESK. V was pared by 1 base and J by 0 bases, with 13 bases of the junction left unmatched. The CDR3 loop spans 20 amino acids. The DNA for the CDR3 is TGTGCCAGCAGCCAAGTTGGGCGACAGGGGGTAAGGAATAGCAATCAGCCCCAGCATTTT. Its protein product is CASSQVGRQGVRNSNQPQHF.

In its sample, this clonotype was seen a few times. The rearrangement joins TRBV28 to TRBJ2-6, with D perhaps TRBD1 (5 bases). The CDR3 totals 16 residues. Trimming took 4 bases from V and 4 from J, leaving 14 bases between them. CDR1 is MDHEN, CDR2 SYDVKM, per germline. The CDR3 DNA sequence: TGTGCCAGCAGTTCGGCAGGGATCGTCGGGGCCAACGTCCTGACTTTC. It specifies CASSSAGIVGANVLTF.

The J gene is TRBJ2-7, the V gene TRBV5-1; 7 bases align to TRBD2. Trimming at V came to 4 bases and at J to 0 bases, leaving 10 bases not matched to a gene. The length of the CDR3 is 16 residues. Germline CDR1 is SGHRS and CDR2 is YFSETQ. CDR3 region: CASSLDGGGSSYEQYF. DNA of the CDR3: TGCGCCAGCAGCCTCGATGGTGGCGGGAGCTCCTACGAGCAGTACTTC.

This chain uses TRBV20-1 with TRBJ1-1; the D gene is possibly TRBD1 (5 bases). This CDR3 is 14 amino acids long. The germline V gene encodes CDR1 DFQATT and CDR2 SNEGSKA (reference sequence). V was shortened by 6 bases and J by 0 bases, with 14 bases between the two germline ends. CDR3 loop: CSARWGGMNTEAFF. CDR3 in DNA: TGCAGTGCCAGATGGGGGGGGATGAACACTGAAGCTTTCTTT.

Ten or more counts support this clonotype. The chain joins TRBV27 to TRBJ2-5; TRBD1 or TRBD2 may be the D gene (5 bases each). The CDR3 extends over 16 amino acids. Trimming pared 2 bases from V and 2 bases from J, leaving 15 bases between. The germline gives CDR1 MNHEY, CDR2 SMNVEV (reference sequence). CDR3 region: CASSLEAGTQQETQYF. The CDR3 nucleotides are TGTGCCAGCAGTTTAGAGGCAGGGACGCAACAAGAGACCCAGTACTTC.

In this sample, this clonotype turned up many times. The J gene is TRBJ2-5, the V gene TRBV28, with TRBD2 matching 14 bases. Trimming cost V 3 bases and J 2 bases; bases outside gene matches: 2. CDR1 and CDR2 (germline): MDHEN, SYDVKM. The CDR3 contains 16 residues. This CDR3 reads CASSLGLAGEQETQYF. CDR3 DNA: TGTGCCAGCAGTTTGGGACTAGCGGGAGAGCAAGAGACCCAGTACTTC.

This clonotype was seen repeatedly, ten times or more. The CDR3 protein is CASSLPGTGNIQYF. The CDR3 coding sequence is TGTGCCAGCAGTTTACCCGGGACCGGAAACATTCAGTACTTC. The chain employs TRBV28 and TRBJ2-4; either TRBD1 or TRBD2 may fit D (5 bases each). Trimming shortened V by 2 bases and J by 6 bases, and 11 bases separated the two germline ends. CDR3 length: 14 amino acids. The V gene's germline CDR1 is MDHEN and CDR2 SYDVKM.

V and J are TRBV28 and TRBJ2-3; D gene uncertain. Germline assignment: CDR1 MDHEN and CDR2 SYDVKM. The CDR3 extends over 12 amino acids. The germline V and J ends were trimmed by 4 bases and 2 bases, with 4 bases remaining between them. The CDR3 loop reads CASSSYTDTQYF. DNA of the CDR3: TGTGCCAGCAGTTCTTACACAGATACGCAGTATTTT.

The chain joins TRBV6-6 to TRBJ1-5, with a weak D call TRBD1 (5 bases). V was shortened by 0 bases and J by 5 bases, with 8 bases between the two germline ends. This CDR3 has 14 residues. The germline gives CDR1 MNHNY, CDR2 SVGAGI (reference sequence). The CDR3 nucleotides are TGTGCCAGCAGTTACTCGTTCAGGGATCAGCCCCAGCATTTT. Protein sequence: CASSYSFRDQPQHF.

The J gene is TRBJ2-6, the V gene TRBV7-2; D might be TRBD2 (6 bases). The CDR3 has 15 residues. Looked up from germline, CDR1 is SGHTA and CDR2 is FQGNSA. Trimming removed 6 bases from V and 2 bases from J, with 11 bases in between. CDR3 loop: CASRPRGTGANVLTF. The CDR3 DNA follows: TGTGCCAGCAGGCCCCGGGGGACTGGGGCCAACGTCCTGACTTTC.

The chain has TRBV3-1 and TRBJ1-2; tentative D call: TRBD1 (5 bases). From germline, CDR1 is LGHDT and CDR2 YNNKEL (reference sequence). V lost 2 bases and J lost 2, with 9 bases in between. This CDR3 comprises 14 residues. The CDR3 loop reads CASSQRGANYGYTF. The CDR3 nucleotides are TGTGCCAGCAGCCAACGCGGGGCCAACTATGGCTACACCTTC.

This clonotype was detected a few times. V usage is TRBV5-4 and J usage is TRBJ2-2, with D uncertain. Trimming left V 6 bases short and J 0 bases short, with 12 bases between. The germline V gene has CDR1 SGHNT and CDR2 YYREEE (reference sequence). The CDR3 totals 15 residues. CDR3: CASTRVAPNTGELFF. In DNA form, the CDR3 reads TGTGCCAGCACCAGAGTAGCTCCGAACACCGGGGAGCTGTTTTTT.

The DNA for the CDR3 is TGTGCCAGCAGTTACTCCCCCCCGGGACTAGCGGGCGAGCAGTACTTC. As protein: CASSYSPPGLAGEQYF. The chain uses TRBV6-2 or TRBV6-3 and TRBJ2-7; TRBD2 matches 12 bases. The CDR3 length is 16 residues. The trim removed 0 bases at V and 6 bases at J, leaving 6 bases unmatched. Germline V gene data show CDR1 as MNHEY and CDR2 as SVGEGT.

This clonotype occurred once. J is TRBJ2-3 and V is TRBV9; the D gene is possibly TRBD2 (6 bases). The CDR3 covers 15 residues. Trimming left V 2 bases short and J 0 bases short, with 10 bases between. Germline V gives CDR1 SGDLS, CDR2 YYNGEE. CDR3 protein: CASSVGSGSTDTQYF. The DNA for the CDR3 is TGTGCCAGCAGCGTCGGTAGCGGAAGCACAGATACGCAGTATTTT.

This clonotype was seen repeatedly, ten times or more. The V and J genes are TRBV11-2 and TRBJ2-6, with D possibly being TRBD1 or TRBD2 (5 bases each). V dropped 6 bases and J dropped 0 bases, with 15 bases sitting between them. The germline V gene has CDR1 SGHAT and CDR2 FQNNGV. This CDR3 has 17 amino acids. CDR3 nucleotides: TGTGCCAGCAGTGGGGGTGCCCTCAACTCTGGGGCCAACGTCCTGACTTTC. Its translation: CASSGGALNSGANVLTF.

The CDR3 DNA follows: TGTGCCAGCTCACCAGGCGGCGGGAAACTCTACGAGCAGTACTTC. Amino acid sequence: CASSPGGGKLYEQYF. This chain links TRBV18 with TRBJ2-7; the D gene is possibly TRBD2 (6 bases). The germline CDR1 and CDR2 sequences are KGHSH and LQKENI. V gave up 2 bases and J gave up 3 bases, with 14 bases separating them. There are 15 residues in the CDR3.

This clonotype was detected ten times or more. The chain uses TRBV28 and TRBJ2-7; 8 bases line up with TRBD2. The V gene's germline CDR1 is MDHEN and CDR2 SYDVKM. This CDR3 is 14 amino acids long. V dropped 5 bases and J dropped 7; count of bases not matched to a gene: 10. DNA for the CDR3: TGTGCCAGCAGTCCCCAGCGGGAGTGGGGTGAGCAGTACTTC. Translating it yields CASSPQREWGEQYF.

This clonotype came up once. One end of the junction fails to match germline, which may point to a read error. In DNA, the CDR3 is TGCAGTGCTAGAGATGGATCAAAAGCAACTAATGAAAAACTGGTTTTT. Its protein is CSARDGSKATNEKLVF. The chain couples TRBV29-1 to TRBJ1-4; no clear D. CDR3 size: 16 residues. CDR1 and CDR2 from the germline V gene are SQVTM and ANQGSEA.

This clonotype was counted at least ten times. The chain combines TRBV7-2 with TRBJ2-4, with D possibly TRBD1 on 5 matching bases. There are 16 residues in the CDR3. V shed 1 base and J shed 8 bases, with 18 bases lying between them. Germline V gene sequence: CDR1 SGHTA, CDR2 FQGNSA. The CDR3 sequence: CASSLVSRADGDIQYF. The CDR3 nucleotides are TGTGCCAGCAGCTTAGTCTCCAGGGCAGATGGGGACATTCAGTACTTC.

This clonotype appeared a few times. This chain connects TRBV6-2 or TRBV6-3 to TRBJ1-5, with TRBD1 as a possible D gene (5 bases). Germline V CDR1 and CDR2: MNHEY, SVGEGT. The length of the CDR3 is 16 residues. Trimming removed 0 bases at V and 2 bases at J, with 11 bases between. In DNA form, the CDR3 reads TGTGCCAGCAGTTACTCTCGGGGGGTAGGCAATCAGCCCCAGCATTTT. Its translation: CASSYSRGVGNQPQHF.

This clonotype has only a few counts. This chain uses TRBV27 with TRBJ2-7, with 7 bases matching TRBD1. V was clipped by 5 bases and J by 2 bases; unmatched bases: 12. Looked up from germline, CDR1 is MNHEY and CDR2 is SMNVEV (reference sequence). This CDR3 contains 16 residues. This CDR3 reads CASSPYGQDPPYEQYF. DNA for the CDR3: TGTGCCAGCAGTCCCTACGGACAGGATCCCCCCTACGAGCAGTACTTC.

This clonotype was detected only a few times. The gene calls are TRBV20-1 and TRBJ2-7; D not certain. This CDR3 comprises 10 residues. CDR1 and CDR2 from the germline V gene are DFQATT and SNEGSKA (reference sequence). V shed 6 bases and J shed 9 bases, with 12 bases lying between them. The CDR3 spells CSACRHGQYF. The CDR3 nucleotides are TGCAGTGCCTGCAGGCACGGGCAGTACTTC.